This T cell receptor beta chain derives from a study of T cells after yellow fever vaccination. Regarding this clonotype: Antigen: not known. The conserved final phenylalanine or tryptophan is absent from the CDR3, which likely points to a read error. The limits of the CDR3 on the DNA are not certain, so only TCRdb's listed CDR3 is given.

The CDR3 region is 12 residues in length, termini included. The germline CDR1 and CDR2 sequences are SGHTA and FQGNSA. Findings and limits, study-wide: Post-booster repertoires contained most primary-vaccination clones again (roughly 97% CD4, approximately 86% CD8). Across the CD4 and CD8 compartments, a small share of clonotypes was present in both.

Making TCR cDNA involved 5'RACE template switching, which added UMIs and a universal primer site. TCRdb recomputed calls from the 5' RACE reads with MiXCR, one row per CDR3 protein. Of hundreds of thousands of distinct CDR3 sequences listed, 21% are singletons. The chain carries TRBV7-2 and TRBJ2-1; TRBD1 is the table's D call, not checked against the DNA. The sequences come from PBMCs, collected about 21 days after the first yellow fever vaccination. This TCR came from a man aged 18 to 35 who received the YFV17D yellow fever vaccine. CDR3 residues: CASSGSADRVSL.